Following are 2 T cell receptor beta chains from one sample sequenced in a study of beta chain features in type 1 diabetes. Study outcomes and limitations: For Type 1 diabetes patients, all four CD4+ subsets carried TCRB CDR3s that were moderately but significantly shorter.

The whole isolated RNA underwent reverse transcription, so sequencing captured expressed TCRB transcripts. Measured with immunoSEQ multiplex PCR; TCRdb has only the in-frame clones, and not every one. The sample lists approximately 730,000 clones, roughly 13% occurring once. Antigens of these TCRs are unknown. Material for sequencing was naive CD4+ T cells from blood. The receptors shown here come from a man aged 18 to 30 with type 1 diabetes.

A few counts support this clone. The CDR3 is CAWSVRGWGAGQPQHF. The CDR3 nucleotides read TGTGCCTGGAGTGTGAGAGGTTGGGGGGCCGGGCAGCCCCAGCATTTT. The chain employs TRBV30 and TRBJ1-5; possibly TRBD1 for D (6 bases). Trimming took 0 bases from V and 7 from J, leaving 19 bases between them. CDR3 length equals 16 residues. In germline, CDR1 is GTSNPN, CDR2 SVGIG (reference sequence).

This clone was counted only a few times. The chain combines TRBV5-1 with TRBJ1-5, with 10 positions matching TRBD1. The ends lost 1 base at V and 7 bases at J; junction bases unmatched: 8. The germline gives CDR1 SGHRS, CDR2 YFSETQ. The CDR3 spans 16 residues. The CDR3, as DNA: TGCGCCAGCAGCTTGAGTGGACAGGGGGATGGACAGCCCCAGCATTTT. Its protein is CASSLSGQGDGQPQHF. The full variable domain, with the rest looked up from reference TRBV5-1 and TRBJ1-5, is KAGVTQTPRYLIKTRGQQVTLSCSPISGHRSVSWYQQTPGQGLQFLFEYFSETQRNKGNFPGRFSGRQFSNSRSEMNVSTLELGDSALYLCASSLSGQGDGQPQHFGDGTRLSIL.